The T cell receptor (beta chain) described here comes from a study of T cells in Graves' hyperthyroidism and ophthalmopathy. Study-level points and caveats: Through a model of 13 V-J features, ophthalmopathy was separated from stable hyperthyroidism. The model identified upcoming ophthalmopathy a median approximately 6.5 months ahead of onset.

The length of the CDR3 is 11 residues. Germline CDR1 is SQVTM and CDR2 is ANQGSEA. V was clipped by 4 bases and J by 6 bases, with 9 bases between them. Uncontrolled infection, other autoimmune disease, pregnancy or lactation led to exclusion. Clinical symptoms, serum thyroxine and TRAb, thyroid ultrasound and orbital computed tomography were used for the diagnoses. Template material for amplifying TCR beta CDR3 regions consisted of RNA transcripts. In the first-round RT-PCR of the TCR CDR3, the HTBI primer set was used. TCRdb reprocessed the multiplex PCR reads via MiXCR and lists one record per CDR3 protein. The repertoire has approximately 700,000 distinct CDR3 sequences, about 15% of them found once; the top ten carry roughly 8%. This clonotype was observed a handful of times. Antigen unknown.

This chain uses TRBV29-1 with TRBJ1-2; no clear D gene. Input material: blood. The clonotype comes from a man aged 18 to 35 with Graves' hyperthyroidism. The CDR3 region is CSVVQADGYTF. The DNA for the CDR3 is TGCAGCGTTGTCCAGGCGGATGGCTACACCTTC. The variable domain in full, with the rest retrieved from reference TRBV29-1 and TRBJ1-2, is SAVISQKPSRDICQRGTSLTIQCQVDSQVTMMFWYRQQPGQSLTLIATANQGSEATYESGFVIDKFPISRPNLTFSTLTVSNMSPEDSSIYLCSVVQADGYTFGSGTRLTVV.